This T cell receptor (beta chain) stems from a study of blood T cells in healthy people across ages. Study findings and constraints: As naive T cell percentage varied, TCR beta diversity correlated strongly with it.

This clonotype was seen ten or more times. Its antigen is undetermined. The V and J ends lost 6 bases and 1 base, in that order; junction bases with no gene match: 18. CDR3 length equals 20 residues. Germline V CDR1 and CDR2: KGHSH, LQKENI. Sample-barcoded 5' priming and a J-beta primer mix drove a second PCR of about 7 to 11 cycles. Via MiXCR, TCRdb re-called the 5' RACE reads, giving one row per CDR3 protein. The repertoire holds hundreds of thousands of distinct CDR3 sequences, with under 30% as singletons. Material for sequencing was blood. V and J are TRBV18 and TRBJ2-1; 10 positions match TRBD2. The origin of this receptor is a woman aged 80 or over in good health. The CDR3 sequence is CASSQGFSGGPPSSYNEQFF. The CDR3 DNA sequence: TGTGCCAGCTCGCAGGGCTTTAGCGGGGGGCCACCCTCTTCCTACAATGAGCAGTTCTTC.